The present T cell receptor beta chain was sequenced within a study of sequential checkpoint blockade in melanoma. In the study overall: Maintenance nivolumab came after either treatment sequence.

The assay was immunoSEQ multiplex PCR, and TCRdb's table has in-frame clones only and misses some. Among 35,000 to 40,000 clones listed, about nine tenths were seen once. Documented treatment: randomized to nivolumab then ipilimumab (arm A) or the reverse (arm B). Sorted cells were live CD3+CD8+, lacking CD19 and CD56, from PBMCs. The CDR3 spans 15 residues. Germline V gives CDR1 MNHEY, CDR2 SVGAGI. V dropped 2 bases and J dropped 5 bases, with 15 bases sitting between them. The chain employs TRBV6-5 and TRBJ2-5; tentatively, D is TRBD1 (5 bases). The sequenced sample was CD8+ T cells sorted from blood (inferred from file names), obtained from a patient given nivolumab and ipilimumab in sequence. This receptor was taken from a human donor with melanoma. For the CDR3, the DNA is TGTGCCAGCAGTTACGAAAGGGGTCGTTTGGAGACCCAGTACTTC. Its protein is CASSYERGRLETQYF.